The TCR beta chain described here comes from a study of blood T cell repertoires in COVID-19. Study in general: The United States, Italy and Spain supplied acute and convalescent COVID-19 samples. T cells, B-cell-depleted T cells, or PBMCs provided the cDNA or gDNA that served as material.

V lost 5 bases and J 1 base, leaving 12 bases between the germline ends. From germline, CDR1 is SGHVS and CDR2 FQNEAQ. CDR3 length: 15 residues. In the study's own analysis: Amplification of reference gene primers provided the estimated nucleated cell counts. The assay was immunoSEQ multiplex PCR, and TCRdb's table has in-frame clones only and misses some. Clonal size and the V and J genes are those of that table, whereas D and trimming came from the DNA. The table includes 140,000 to 150,000 clones, more than 70% detected once. The sample comprised peripheral blood. This chain joins TRBV7-8 and TRBJ1-5, with D possibly TRBD1 on 5 matching bases. This receptor was obtained from a human donor in a cohort sampled during active COVID-19. This CDR3 is CASSPRGVSNQPQHF. CDR3 DNA sequence: TGTGCCAGCAGCCCCCGGGGGGTCAGCAATCAGCCCCAGCATTTT.